This entry describes one TCR beta chain. Its target is not known. Triplicate 300,000-cell sorts were made of each CD8+ T cell subset. Libraries were UMI-labeled 5' RACE TRB cDNA. Using the 5' RACE reads, TCRdb records one entry per CDR3 protein without DNA. The table for this sample gives roughly 48,000 distinct CDR3 sequences. The entry originates in a study of CXCR3-negative and CXCR3-positive naive CD8 T cells. General study findings and limits: Memory CD8+ T cell repertoires were far less diverse than both naive subsets. For naive cells, CXCR3-negative and CXCR3-positive subsets had similar TRBV-TRBJ usage; for memory cells, usage differed.

From germline, CDR1 is SGHAT and CDR2 FQNNGV. CDR3 size: 15 residues. The chain uses TRBV11-2 and TRBJ2-7; as DNA is missing, the TRBD2 call by TCRdb cannot be tested. This clonotype was obtained from a human donor in good health. Some clones in this sample may be carry-over from other donors' samples. The specimen was memory CD8+ T cells from blood. The CDR3 is CASSPGLAAAYEQYF.